Below, 22 T cell receptor beta chains from the same sample are listed, as sequenced in a study of cytomegalovirus exposure and HLA in healthy donors. The PCR ran on 60 Vbeta and 13 Jbeta primers. The protocol was immunoSEQ multiplex PCR, while the TCRdb copy is restricted to in-frame clones and leaves out a portion. The repertoire holds 150,000 to 200,000 clones, with around three quarters as singletons. The source material was PBMCs. Source of these receptors: a man in his fifties or sixties in good health and CMV-seropositive.

V and J are TRBV4-3 and TRBJ2-3, with a possible D match to TRBD1 (6 bases). V gave up 1 base and J gave up 0 bases, with 11 bases separating them. The CDR3 has 16 residues. Germline CDR1 is LGHNA and CDR2 is YSLEER. In DNA form, the CDR3 reads TGCGCCAGCAGCCAAGTAACAGGGTTAAGCACAGATACGCAGTATTTT. It translates to CASSQVTGLSTDTQYF.

This chain links TRBV5-4 with TRBJ1-4, with 7 bases matching TRBD1. V was clipped by 4 bases and J by 5 bases; unmatched bases: 8. The CDR3 loop spans 15 amino acids. Germline CDR1 reads SGHNT; CDR2 reads YYREEE (reference sequence). The CDR3 sequence: CASSGSTGQNEKLFF. For the CDR3, the DNA is TGTGCCAGCAGCGGGTCGACAGGGCAGAATGAAAAACTGTTTTTT.

The chain uses TRBV4-3 and TRBJ2-1; D not certain. The V and J ends lost 0 bases and 4 bases respectively, with 10 bases between them. Germline V gene sequence: CDR1 LGHNA, CDR2 YSLEER. The CDR3 spans 15 residues. CDR3 sequence reads: CASSQERQPYNEQFF. CDR3 in DNA: TGCGCCAGCAGCCAAGAGCGGCAGCCGTACAATGAGCAGTTCTTC.

The chain recombines TRBV5-1 with TRBJ2-2; 7 nucleotides agree with TRBD2. CDR1 SGHRS and CDR2 YFSETQ come from the germline V gene. The CDR3 runs to 14 residues. J gave up 1 base and V 7 bases, and 4 bases lay outside the gene matches. The CDR3 loop reads CASLASGNTGELFF. The CDR3 DNA reads as TGCGCCAGCTTGGCTAGCGGGAACACCGGGGAGCTGTTTTTT. The complete variable domain, with remaining parts taken from reference TRBV5-1 and TRBJ2-2, reads KAGVTQTPRYLIKTRGQQVTLSCSPISGHRSVSWYQQTPGQGLQFLFEYFSETQRNKGNFPGRFSGRQFSNSRSEMNVSTLELGDSALYLCASLASGNTGELFFGEGSRLTVL.

The chain joins TRBV2 to TRBJ1-2; a weak D match, TRBD1 (6 bases). V was trimmed by 4 bases and J by 0 bases, leaving 9 bases between them. This CDR3 comprises 14 residues. CDR1 and CDR2 from the germline V gene are SNHLY and FYNNEI. In DNA form, the CDR3 reads TGTGCCAGCAGTGGACAGGAAACTAACTATGGCTACACCTTC. This sequence encodes CASSGQETNYGYTF. The variable domain in full, completed from reference TRBV2 and TRBJ1-2, reads EPEVTQTPSHQVTQMGQEVILRCVPISNHLYFYWYRQILGQKVEFLVSFYNNEISEKSEIFDDQFSVERPDGSNFTLKIRSTKLEDSAMYFCASSGQETNYGYTFGSGTRLTVV.

This clone showed up just a few times. The chain recombines TRBV7-6 with TRBJ2-7, with TRBD1 identical over 7 bases. The CDR3 covers 14 residues. Trimming took 0 bases from V and 3 from J; bases not matched to a gene: 2. Per germline, CDR1 SGHVS and CDR2 FNYEAQ. The CDR3 sequence is CASSLAGTVYEQYF. The CDR3 bases are TGTGCCAGCAGCTTAGCTGGGACAGTCTACGAGCAGTACTTC.

V usage is TRBV12-1 and J usage is TRBJ2-5; TRBD1 reflects the table's D call only, with no check against the DNA. The DNA end favors TRBJ2-7, so the J call may be wrong. TRBV12-1 is a recognized pseudogene. This CDR3 is 18 amino acids long. The CDR3 protein is CASSFLPAPDISSYEQYF. The DNA of the CDR3 is TGTGCCAGCAGCTTTCTCCCGGCACCGGACATTAGCTCCTACGAGCAGTACTTC.

The chain links TRBV13 to TRBJ2-7; 8 bases map to TRBD2. The J call may be faulty, since TRBJ2-1 better matches the DNA end. Germline CDR1 PRHDT, CDR2 FYEKMQ (reference sequence). CDR3 length: 17 residues. CDR3 nucleotides: TGTGCCAGCAGCTTCTACCGGGGGGGCCTACCTTACAATGAGCAGTTCTTC. Translated: CASSFYRGGLPYNEQFF.

The V gene is TRBV27, the J gene TRBJ2-7; 10 bases are shared with TRBD1. V was clipped by 5 bases and J by 8 bases; unmatched bases: 18. CDR1 and CDR2 (germline): MNHEY, SMNVEV (reference sequence). The CDR3 spans 17 residues. The CDR3 region is CASSLRQGASFAYKQYF. The DNA for the CDR3 is TGTGCCAGCAGTCTCCGACAGGGGGCTAGTTTTGCGTACAAGCAGTACTTC.

This rearrangement joins TRBV4-2 to TRBJ2-4; D unresolved. The V and J ends lost 0 bases and 0 bases respectively, with 12 bases between them. The CDR3 length is 17 residues. In germline, CDR1 is LGHNA, CDR2 YNFKEQ. The CDR3 is CASSQDTAALAKNIQYF. In DNA, the CDR3 is TGTGCCAGCAGCCAAGATACAGCAGCTCTAGCCAAAAACATTCAGTACTTC.

This rearrangement joins TRBV14 to TRBJ2-7; D might be TRBD2 (5 bases). The V end lost 5 bases, the J end lost 4 bases, and 12 bases lay between the germline ends. The CDR3 runs 13 residues. CDR1 SGHDN and CDR2 FVKESK come from the germline V gene. The CDR3 protein is CASSWSEGYEQYF. The CDR3 region has the DNA TGTGCCAGCAGCTGGTCTGAGGGTTACGAGCAGTACTTC.

The rearrangement joins TRBV7-2 to TRBJ2-1; 7 bases match TRBD2. CDR1 SGHTA and CDR2 FQGNSA come from the germline V gene. V shed 1 base and J 4 bases; nucleotides not matched to a gene: 4. CDR3 length equals 15 residues. The CDR3, as DNA: TGTGCCAGCAGCTTAGATGTGGGGGGGTACAATGAGCAGTTCTTC. Its protein is CASSLDVGGYNEQFF.

This sequence joins TRBV9 and TRBJ1-4; the D is unclear. Germline CDR1 and CDR2: SGDLS and YYNGEE. CDR3 length: 15 residues. V dropped 0 bases and J dropped 8 bases, with 14 bases sitting between them. CDR3 nucleotides: TGTGCCAGCAGCGTAGGAGGCTTTCTTAGCGAAAAACTGTTTTTT. Encoded protein: CASSVGGFLSEKLFF.

The sample holds a few counts of this clone. The J gene is TRBJ1-2, the V gene TRBV7-2, with unresolved D. V lost 3 bases to trimming and J lost 0 bases, with 8 bases between them. CDR1 and CDR2 (germline): SGHTA, FQGNSA. This CDR3 spans 14 amino acids. Here the CDR3 DNA reads TGTGCCAGCAGCTTGGGCAGGACTAACTATGGCTACACCTTC. Translating gives CASSLGRTNYGYTF.

As for this clone: Sequence at one end of the junction differs from germline and may be a read error. This rearrangement joins TRBV7-7 to TRBJ2-7; no reliable D call. Looked up from germline, CDR1 is SSHAT and CDR2 is FNYEAQ (reference sequence). CDR3 length: 16 amino acids. The CDR3 DNA is TGTGCTAGCAGCTTTATATTTACCGGGTTCTCCTACGAGCAGTACTTC. This translates into CASSFIFTGFSYEQYF. Complete variable domain (other parts from reference TRBV7-7 and TRBJ2-7): GAGVSQSPRYKVTKRGQDVTLRCDPISSHATLYWYQQALGQGPEFLTYFNYEAQPDKSGLPSDRFSAERPEGSISTLTIQRTEQRDSAMYRCASSFIFTGFSYEQYFGPGTRLTVT.

The chain links TRBV5-1 to TRBJ2-5; a possible D gene is TRBD1 (5 bases). Trimming stripped 0 bases from V and 6 bases from J, with 15 bases between. The CDR3 has 15 residues. Germline V gives CDR1 SGHRS, CDR2 YFSETQ. The CDR3 DNA is TGCGCCAGCAGCTTGGCCCCAGGGAATGGGCAGACCCAGTACTTC. Translated, it gives CASSLAPGNGQTQYF. The variable domain in full, completed from reference TRBV5-1 and TRBJ2-5, reads KAGVTQTPRYLIKTRGQQVTLSCSPISGHRSVSWYQQTPGQGLQFLFEYFSETQRNKGNFPGRFSGRQFSNSRSEMNVSTLELGDSALYLCASSLAPGNGQTQYFGPGTRLLVL.

The V gene is TRBV6-5, the J gene TRBJ2-7; 7 bases map to TRBD1. The V gene's germline CDR1 is MNHEY and CDR2 SVGAGI. The V and J ends lost 6 bases and 3 bases, in that order; junction bases with no gene match: 5. CDR3 length: 13 amino acids. CDR3 residues: CASRGTVNYEQYF. CDR3 coding DNA: TGTGCCAGCAGGGGGACAGTTAACTACGAGCAGTACTTC.

The chain is built from TRBV6-1 and TRBJ2-5, with 9 bases fitting TRBD2. The CDR3 is 14 residues long. V shed 7 bases, J shed 5 bases, and the junction held 8 bases outside the gene matches. The germline gives CDR1 MNHNS, CDR2 SASEGT. The CDR3 nucleotides are TGTGCCAGCAATGTAGCGGGGGCAGGGGAGACCCAGTACTTC. Its protein is CASNVAGAGETQYF.

The rearrangement joins TRBV7-2 to TRBJ1-2; 7 bases are shared with TRBD1. From germline, CDR1 is SGHTA and CDR2 FQGNSA. V was clipped by 5 bases and J by 4 bases; unmatched bases: 7. This CDR3 has 14 amino acids. DNA for the CDR3: TGTGCCAGCAGCCCCCTGACAGGGCGCTATGGCTACACCTTC. Protein sequence: CASSPLTGRYGYTF.

The V and J genes are TRBV6-5 and TRBJ1-1, with TRBD1 matching over 8 bases. The germline gives CDR1 MNHEY, CDR2 SVGAGI. Trimming at V came to 4 bases and at J to 5 bases, leaving 3 bases not matched to a gene. This CDR3 is 13 amino acids long. CDR3 coding DNA: TGTGCCAGCAGTTCTCGGACAGGGACTGAAGCTTTCTTT. Translated: CASSSRTGTEAFF.

V is TRBV4-3 and J is TRBJ2-7; D is possibly TRBD2 (6 bases). The CDR3 spans 15 residues. The ends were cut back, 0 bases at V and 3 bases at J, with 12 bases in the middle. CDR1 and CDR2 from the germline V gene are LGHNA and YSLEER. The CDR3 sequence: CASSQESRLDYEQYF. CDR3 in DNA: TGCGCCAGCAGCCAAGAATCGAGACTAGACTACGAGCAGTACTTC.

The chain uses TRBV7-2 and TRBJ2-2; 8 bases map to TRBD1. The CDR3 has 17 amino acids. V lost 0 bases and J lost 2; bases outside the gene matches: 5. The germline V gene encodes CDR1 SGHTA and CDR2 FQGNSA. CDR3 amino acids: CASSLAWTGYNTGELFF. The CDR3 coding sequence is TGTGCCAGCAGCTTAGCCTGGACAGGGTATAACACCGGGGAGCTGTTTTTT.